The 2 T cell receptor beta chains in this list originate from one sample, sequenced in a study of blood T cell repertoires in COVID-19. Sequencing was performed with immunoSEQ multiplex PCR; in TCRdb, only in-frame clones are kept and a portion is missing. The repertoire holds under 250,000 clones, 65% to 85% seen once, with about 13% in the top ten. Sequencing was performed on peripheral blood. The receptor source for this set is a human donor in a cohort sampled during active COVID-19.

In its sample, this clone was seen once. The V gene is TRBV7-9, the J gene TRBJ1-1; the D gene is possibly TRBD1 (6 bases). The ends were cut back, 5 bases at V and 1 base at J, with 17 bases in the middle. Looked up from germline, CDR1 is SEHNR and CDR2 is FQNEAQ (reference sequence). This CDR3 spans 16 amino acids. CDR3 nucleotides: TGTGCCAGCAGCCACCCGGTGGGGGCAAAGAACACTGAAGCTTTCTTT. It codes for CASSHPVGAKNTEAFF. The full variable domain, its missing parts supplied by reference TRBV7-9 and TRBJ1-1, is DTGVSQNPRHKITKRGQNVTFRCDPISEHNRLYWYRQTLGQGPEFLTYFQNEAQLEKSRLLSDRFSAERPKGSFSTLEIQRTEQGDSAMYLCASSHPVGAKNTEAFFGQGTRLTVV.

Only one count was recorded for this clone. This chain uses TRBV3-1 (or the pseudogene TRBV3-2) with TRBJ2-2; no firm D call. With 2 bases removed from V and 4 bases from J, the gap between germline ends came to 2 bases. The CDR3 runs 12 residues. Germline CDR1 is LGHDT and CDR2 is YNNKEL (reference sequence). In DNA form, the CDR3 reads TGTGCCAGCAGCCAACTCACCGGGGAGCTGTTTTTT. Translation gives CASSQLTGELFF.